This TCR beta chain originates from a study of T cells in Graves' hyperthyroidism and ophthalmopathy. Study observations and caveats: A 13 V-J signature model discriminated ophthalmopathy versus stable hyperthyroidism.

Per germline, CDR1 SGHTA and CDR2 FQGNSA. The CDR3 is 12 amino acids. J was trimmed by 11 bases and V by 4 bases; bases with no gene match: 4. Turning to this clonotype: Its target is not known.

Those with hyperthyroidism were 18 to 65 years old, newly diagnosed, and ill for under 2 months. Amplified regions were TCR beta CDR3 sequences from RNA transcripts. RT-PCR in the first round (using the HTBI primer set) targeted the TCR CDR3. TCRdb fed the multiplex PCR reads into MiXCR, producing one record per CDR3 protein. The sample contains a few hundred thousand distinct CDR3 sequences, 15% to 20% of which appear only once. The chain is built from TRBV7-2 and TRBJ1-5; 8 bases line up with TRBD1. This clonotype was sampled from a man in his forties or fifties with Graves' hyperthyroidism. Sequencing was done on a sample of blood. The CDR3 loop is CASSSPGQAQHF. CDR3 in DNA: TGTGCCAGCAGCTCGCCGGGACAGGCCCAGCATTTT.